These T cell receptor beta chains were read from a single sample in a study of T-cell reconstitution after alpha-beta-depleted transplantation in children. TCRdb analysed the PCR reads with MiXCR anew, one entry per CDR3 protein. Of fewer than 750,000 distinct CDR3 sequences in the sample, roughly 30% were seen once. The specimen comprised PBMCs, sampled before TCRalphabeta/CD19-depleted stem cell transplant. All receptors come from a boy in the first two years of life with Wiskott-Aldrich syndrome, due to receive a stem cell transplant. CDR3s include the opening cysteine and the closing phenylalanine or tryptophan. Fields, in order: V gene, clone size, D gene, J gene, CDR3 DNA, CDR3 protein. The D gene is left open where the match is weak. The size of a clone is reported for some rows only, either as once, few or many, or as a class for expanded clones.

TRBV19	few	NA	TRBJ1-1	TGTGCCAGTAGCTACGACCCTGGCGCTGAAGCTTTCTTT	CASSYDPGAEAFF
TRBV20-1	many	NA	TRBJ2-3	TGCAGTGCTAGAGATTGGGTGGATACGCAGTATTTT	CSARDWVDTQYF
TRBV12-3/TRBV12-4	NA	NA	TRBJ1-1	TGTGCCAGCAGGTCCCCCGCAGGGCTCCGCACTGAAGCTTTCTTT	CASRSPAGLRTEAFF
TRBV20-1	NA	NA	TRBJ2-1	TGCAGTGCTAGAGGGGAGGCCGGATACAATGAGCAGTTCTTC	CSARGEAGYNEQFF
TRBV11-1	NA	NA	TRBJ1-1	TGTGCCAGCAGTAGGGGATCTGCTGAAGCTTTCTTT	CASSRGSAEAFF
TRBV18	NA	TRBD2	TRBJ2-1	TGTGCCAGCTCACAACTAGCGGCTAGCGGTTATGAGCAGTTCTTC	CASSQLAASGYEQFF
TRBV7-9	once	TRBD1	TRBJ1-4	TGTGCCAGCAGCTTACCAGGGGGTGAAAAACTGTTTTTT	CASSLPGGEKLFF
TRBV20-1	NA	NA	TRBJ2-2	TGCAGTGCTAGAAGTCCCAGGGCGCCCGGGGAGCTGTTTTTT	CSARSPRAPGELFF
TRBV7-8	NA	TRBD2	TRBJ2-1	TGTGCCAGCAGCTTAGCGGGACTAGCGGGAGGAATTGAGCAGTTCTTC	CASSLAGLAGGIEQFF
TRBV11-1	NA	TRBD2	TRBJ2-3	TGTGCCAGCAGCCCCCTAGCGGGTGAGACAGATACGCAGTATTTT	CASSPLAGETDTQYF
TRBV20-1	few	NA	TRBJ1-5	TGCAGTGCTTTCGGGAGTCCCAATCAGCCCCAGCATTTT	CSAFGSPNQPQHF
TRBV20-1	NA	NA	TRBJ1-1	TGCAGTGCACCCCCTAGTGCCTACACTGAAGCTTTCTTT	CSAPPSAYTEAFF
TRBV20-1	NA	TRBD2	TRBJ2-1	TGCAGTGCTAGCGGGGCCGGGACTAGCGGCCTTAGGTCCTACAATGAGCAGTTCTTC	CSASGAGTSGLRSYNEQFF
TRBV12-3/TRBV12-4	few	NA	TRBJ1-2	TGTGCCAGCAGGCTGGGTGGGGGCGGTGGCTACACCTTC	CASRLGGGGGYTF
TRBV5-1	NA	NA	TRBJ2-5	TGCGCCAGCAGCTTGATTTCGTTTTCCGGACAAGAGACCCAGTACTTC	CASSLISFSGQETQYF
TRBV10-3	NA	TRBD2	TRBJ2-1	TGTGCCATCAGAGCGGGACTATCCTACAATGAGCAGTTCTTC	CAIRAGLSYNEQFF
TRBV10-3	few	TRBD2	TRBJ2-7	TGTGCCATCACCAAAGGGAGATTTAGCGGGAGGGTCTACGAGCAGTACTTC	CAITKGRFSGRVYEQYF